These 31 T cell receptor beta chains share one sample of origin, sequenced in a study of early stage breast cancer tumors. Assay used: immunoSEQ multiplex PCR; TCRdb lists only in-frame clones, some missing. The sample contains 25,000 to 35,000 clones, 80% of which appear only once. Sequenced input: blood. Receptors originate from a person aged 55 to 69 with breast cancer.

The chain couples TRBV11-2 to TRBJ2-7; the D gene is possibly TRBD1 (5 bases). The CDR3 has 16 residues. Germline assignment: CDR1 SGHAT and CDR2 FQNNGV. The V gene lost 1 base and the J gene lost 1 base, with 14 bases spanning the gap. CDR3 amino acids: CASSLVGQGYSYEQYF. In DNA form, the CDR3 reads TGTGCCAGCAGCTTAGTGGGCCAGGGTTATTCCTACGAGCAGTACTTC.

This chain uses TRBV27 with TRBJ2-7, with TRBD1 matching over 9 bases. This CDR3 is 14 amino acids long. Germline V gene data show CDR1 as MNHEY and CDR2 as SMNVEV (reference sequence). J lost 2 bases, V lost 3 bases, and 2 bases had no gene match. The CDR3 reads CASSFGTGTYEQYF. CDR3 bases: TGTGCCAGCAGTTTCGGGACAGGGACCTACGAGCAGTACTTC.

The V gene is TRBV5-1, the J gene TRBJ2-7; tentatively, D is TRBD2 (6 bases). CDR1 and CDR2 from the germline V gene are SGHRS and YFSETQ. V gave up 1 base and J gave up 0 bases, with 11 bases separating them. This CDR3 has 15 residues. The CDR3 nucleotides are TGCGCCAGCAGCTTGAGTAGCGGAAGCTCCTACGAGCAGTACTTC. Translated: CASSLSSGSSYEQYF. The whole variable domain, remainder taken from reference TRBV5-1 and TRBJ2-7, is KAGVTQTPRYLIKTRGQQVTLSCSPISGHRSVSWYQQTPGQGLQFLFEYFSETQRNKGNFPGRFSGRQFSNSRSEMNVSTLELGDSALYLCASSLSSGSSYEQYFGPGTRLTVT.

The CDR3 DNA reads TGTGCCAGCAGCTTAGCACTAGCGGGGATATACGAGCAGTACTTC. As protein: CASSLALAGIYEQYF. The gene calls are TRBV11-2 and TRBJ2-7, with 10 bases lining up with TRBD2. Germline assignment: CDR1 SGHAT and CDR2 FQNNGV. This CDR3 region has 15 residues. The V segment lost 1 base and the J segment 4 bases; nucleotides outside the gene matches: 4.

This chain uses TRBV6-5 with TRBJ2-1; D gene uncertain. This CDR3 region has 15 residues. With 1 base removed from V and 5 bases from J, the gap between germline ends came to 12 bases. CDR1 is MNHEY and CDR2 is SVGAGI in the germline V gene. The chain's CDR3 is CASSYFSRGDNEQFF. DNA for the CDR3: TGTGCCAGCAGTTACTTTAGTAGAGGCGACAATGAGCAGTTCTTC.

The chain links TRBV30 to TRBJ1-2; 9 bases align to TRBD1. Germline assignment: CDR1 GTSNPN and CDR2 SVGIG (reference sequence). The junction had 4 bases not matched to a gene; V was cut back by 7 bases and J by 4 bases. The CDR3 has 12 residues. The CDR3, as DNA: TGTGCCTCACAGGGGGCGGTCTATGGCTACACCTTC. It encodes CASQGAVYGYTF.

This clone was seen only once. The J gene is TRBJ2-7, the V gene TRBV6-5; TRBD1 is a possible D gene (6 bases). The CDR3 has 15 amino acids. V lost 6 bases to trimming and J lost 4 bases, with 19 bases between them. The germline gives CDR1 MNHEY, CDR2 SVGAGI. Here the CDR3 DNA reads TGTGCCAGCAGCAAACGACAGGCTGGGAATTACGAGCAGTACTTC. This translates into CASSKRQAGNYEQYF.

The rearrangement uses TRBV29-1 and TRBJ2-3, with 9 bases aligning to TRBD2. V was pared by 5 bases and J by 4 bases, with 7 bases of the junction left unmatched. The germline CDR1 and CDR2 sequences are SQVTM and ANQGSEA. CDR3 length: 14 amino acids. CDR3 in amino acids: CSVNSGSSADTQYF. CDR3 nucleotide sequence: TGCAGCGTTAATAGCGGGAGTTCCGCAGATACGCAGTATTTT.

The gene calls are TRBV5-4 and TRBJ2-5; tentatively, D is TRBD2 (6 bases). Trimming left V 2 bases short and J 2 bases short, with 16 bases between. This CDR3 is built from 16 residues. Germline V gives CDR1 SGHNT, CDR2 YYREEE (reference sequence). CDR3 sequence: CASSLPPTGLQETQYF. The CDR3 nucleotides are TGTGCCAGCAGCTTACCACCTACAGGACTACAAGAGACCCAGTACTTC. Complete variable domain (other parts from reference TRBV5-4 and TRBJ2-5): ETGVTQSPTHLIKTRGQQVTLRCSSQSGHNTVSWYQQALGQGPQFIFQYYREEENGRGNFPPRFSGLQFPNYSSELNVNALELDDSALYLCASSLPPTGLQETQYFGPGTRLLVL.

The rearrangement uses TRBV9 and TRBJ2-2, with a tentative D call TRBD2 (5 bases). This CDR3 spans 16 amino acids. Germline V gene data show CDR1 as SGDLS and CDR2 as YYNGEE. V was trimmed by 0 bases and J by 7 bases, leaving 16 bases between them. CDR3 residues: CASSVDVTPGLGELFF. CDR3 DNA: TGTGCCAGCAGCGTAGATGTCACCCCAGGACTCGGGGAGCTGTTTTTT.

V gene TRBV9 combines with J gene TRBJ2-1, with TRBD2 matching 7 bases. Germline CDR1 SGDLS, CDR2 YYNGEE. The length of the CDR3 is 17 residues. V lost 1 base and J lost 4; bases outside the gene matches: 11. The CDR3 loop reads CASSVSLAGGGYNEQFF. The CDR3 DNA reads as TGTGCCAGCAGCGTATCCTTAGCGGGTGGGGGATACAATGAGCAGTTCTTC. The whole variable domain, filled in from reference TRBV9 and TRBJ2-1, reads DSGVTQTPKHLITATGQRVTLRCSPRSGDLSVYWYQQSLDQGLQFLIQYYNGEERAKGNILERFSAQQFPDLHSELNLSSLELGDSALYFCASSVSLAGGGYNEQFFGPGTRLTVL.

The chain employs TRBV14 and TRBJ2-7, with 9 bases lining up with TRBD1. The CDR3 covers 16 residues. The V and J ends lost 3 bases and 4 bases, in that order; junction bases with no gene match: 10. Germline CDR1 SGHDN, CDR2 FVKESK. CDR3 in amino acids: CASSQGWTGVRYEQYF. CDR3 sequence (DNA): TGTGCCAGCAGCCAGGGATGGACAGGGGTAAGGTACGAGCAGTACTTC. Full variable domain (outside the CDR3, taken from reference TRBV14 and TRBJ2-7): EAGVTQFPSHSVIEKGQTVTLRCDPISGHDNLYWYRRVMGKEIKFLLHFVKESKQDESGMPNNRFLAERTGGTYSTLKVQPAELEDSGVYFCASSQGWTGVRYEQYFGPGTRLTVT.

The chain combines TRBV19 with TRBJ2-7; 8 nucleotides agree with TRBD2. V lost 4 bases to trimming and J lost 9 bases; unmatched junction nucleotides: 14. Germline assignment: CDR1 LNHDA and CDR2 SQIVND (reference sequence). CDR3 size: 15 residues. The CDR3 region is CASSRGGTAGGWQYF. Here the CDR3 DNA reads TGTGCCAGTAGTAGGGGAGGGACGGCGGGAGGCTGGCAGTACTTC.

CDR3 in DNA: TGTGCCAGTAGGGGACAATATCCTTGGGAGCAGTACTTC. Its translation: CASRGQYPWEQYF. The V call is TRBV19, the J call TRBJ2-7; weak D call: TRBD1 (6 bases). Germline CDR1 LNHDA, CDR2 SQIVND (reference sequence). Deletions cut 6 bases from V and 7 bases from J, with 16 bases between. This CDR3 contains 13 residues. Full variable domain (outside the CDR3, taken from reference TRBV19 and TRBJ2-7): DGGITQSPKYLFRKEGQNVTLSCEQNLNHDAMYWYRQDPGQGLRLIYYSQIVNDFQKGDIAEGYSVSREKKESFPLTVTSAQKNPTAFYLCASRGQYPWEQYFGPGTRLTVT.

This clone was seen once. This chain joins TRBV29-1 and TRBJ1-4; TRBD1 aligns across 7 bases. CDR1 is SQVTM and CDR2 is ANQGSEA in the germline V gene. This CDR3 has 16 residues. V trimming: 5 bases; J trimming: 7 bases; junction bases outside the gene matches: 16. CDR3: CSVNGVPGGRTEKLFF. CDR3 sequence (DNA): TGCAGCGTTAACGGGGTACCAGGGGGGCGTACTGAAAAACTGTTTTTT.

This clone was seen a single time. V usage is TRBV6-5 and J usage is TRBJ2-7, with 8 positions matching TRBD2. V gave up 3 bases and J gave up 3 bases; unmatched junction bases: 4. This CDR3 has 14 amino acids. Germline V gives CDR1 MNHEY, CDR2 SVGAGI. The CDR3 DNA sequence: TGTGCCAGCAGTTATACCAGCGGGAGCTACGAGCAGTACTTC. It specifies CASSYTSGSYEQYF.

This chain joins TRBV5-4 and TRBJ1-1; perhaps TRBD1 as D (5 bases). Germline CDR1 reads SGHNT; CDR2 reads YYREEE (reference sequence). The CDR3 contains 15 residues. V was trimmed by 0 bases and J by 0 bases, leaving 9 bases between them. Here the CDR3 DNA reads TGTGCCAGCAGCTTGGTGCGGGGACTGAACACTGAAGCTTTCTTT. This translates into CASSLVRGLNTEAFF.

This sequence joins TRBV30 and TRBJ1-1; D is unresolved. This CDR3 comprises 11 residues. Germline CDR1 reads GTSNPN; CDR2 reads SVGIG (reference sequence). V lost 2 bases, J lost 7 bases, and 8 bases lay in between. The CDR3 region is CAWSLELEAFF. DNA of the CDR3: TGTGCCTGGAGTTTGGAGCTTGAAGCTTTCTTT.

The chain uses TRBV19 and TRBJ1-5, with 10 bases identical to TRBD1. In germline, CDR1 is LNHDA, CDR2 SQIVND (reference sequence). The length of the CDR3 is 14 residues. V dropped 4 bases and J dropped 7; count of bases not matched to a gene: 4. CDR3 sequence: CASSTRTGGQPQHF. CDR3 coding DNA: TGTGCCAGTAGTACGAGGACAGGGGGACAGCCCCAGCATTTT.

V is TRBV5-4 and J is TRBJ2-7; weak D call: TRBD2 (5 bases). This CDR3 has 14 amino acids. In germline, CDR1 is SGHNT, CDR2 YYREEE (reference sequence). V dropped 5 bases and J dropped 2 bases, with 14 bases sitting between them. CDR3 sequence reads: CASRKEEAAYEQYF. The DNA for the CDR3 is TGTGCCAGCAGGAAGGAGGAGGCGGCCTACGAGCAGTACTTC.

This chain links TRBV9 with TRBJ1-5, with TRBD1 identical over 10 bases. V lost 4 bases, J lost 6 bases, and 4 bases stayed unmatched. The CDR3 covers 14 residues. Per the germline V gene, CDR1 is SGDLS and CDR2 is YYNGEE. CDR3 bases: TGTGCCAGCAGCCCTGGACAGGGGGGTCAGCCCCAGCATTTT. It yields the protein CASSPGQGGQPQHF.

The chain recombines TRBV28 with TRBJ2-2, with a tentative D call TRBD2 (6 bases). The CDR3 is 15 residues long. The germline CDR1 and CDR2 sequences are MDHEN and SYDVKM. The CDR3 nucleotides read TGTGCTTCCCACTTAGCGGCTTCCTACACCGGGGAGCTGTTTTTT. Its translation is CASHLAASYTGELFF.

The CDR3 is CASREASGNTIYF. CDR3 nucleotide sequence: TGTGCCAGCAGGGAGGCATCAGGAAACACCATATATTTT. The chain carries TRBV5-4 and TRBJ1-3; D call uncertain. The CDR3 covers 13 residues. Germline assignment: CDR1 SGHNT and CDR2 YYREEE (reference sequence). The ends were cut back, 5 bases at V and 4 bases at J, with 10 bases in the middle.

This clone was observed a handful of times. The J gene is TRBJ2-2, the V gene TRBV7-3; perhaps TRBD1 as D (6 bases). CDR3 size: 16 residues. The germline V gene encodes CDR1 SGHTA and CDR2 FQGTGA. V was clipped by 5 bases and J by 6 bases, with 19 bases between them. DNA of the CDR3: TGTGCCAGCAGCCTCTCAGGGGAATCTCGTCCCGGGGAGCTGTTTTTT. Translation: CASSLSGESRPGELFF.

The chain recombines TRBV30 with TRBJ2-2; TRBD2 matches at 7 bases. The germline gives CDR1 GTSNPN, CDR2 SVGIG (reference sequence). The length of the CDR3 is 19 residues. With V trimmed by 0 bases and J by 4 bases, 17 bases remained unmatched. Written as DNA, the CDR3 is TGTGCCTGGAGTGTAAGCGGGGCCTTGTCGATGGGGAGCACCGGGGAGCTGTTTTTT. Protein product: CAWSVSGALSMGSTGELFF.

This chain uses TRBV12-1 with TRBJ2-1; TRBD2 is taken as the D call from the table, unchecked against the DNA. TRBV12-1 is a pseudogene segment. This CDR3 comprises 16 residues. CDR3 loop: CASSPGTSGKDNEQFF. For the CDR3, the DNA is TGTGCCAGCAGCCCCGGGACTAGCGGGAAGGACAATGAGCAGTTCTTC.

The V gene is TRBV5-4, the J gene TRBJ1-2; the match to TRBD1 covers 7 bases. Trimming cost V 0 bases and J 7 bases; bases outside gene matches: 6. The CDR3 loop spans 14 amino acids. Looked up from germline, CDR1 is SGHNT and CDR2 is YYREEE (reference sequence). CDR3 sequence (DNA): TGTGCCAGCAGCTTGGAGACAGGGCGTTCTGGCTACACCTTC. Amino acids: CASSLETGRSGYTF.

This clone was found a few times. The chain employs TRBV7-7 and TRBJ2-2; D is possibly TRBD1 (5 bases). The CDR3 is 13 residues long. Germline V gene lookup returns CDR1 SSHAT and CDR2 FNYEAQ (reference sequence). V dropped 1 base and J dropped 6 bases, with 6 bases sitting between them. The CDR3, as DNA: TGTGCCAGCAGCTTAGACAGGCCCGGGGAGCTGTTTTTT. Translation gives CASSLDRPGELFF.

V and J are TRBV28 and TRBJ2-5; maybe TRBD1 (5 bases). CDR1 and CDR2 from the germline V gene are MDHEN and SYDVKM. CDR3 size: 15 residues. Trimming shortened V by 6 bases and J by 4 bases, and 18 bases separated the two germline ends. CDR3 loop: CASSLTRPGSETQYF. The CDR3 DNA is TGTGCCAGCAGCCTGACTCGTCCAGGGTCAGAGACCCAGTACTTC.

The genes are TRBV7-2 and TRBJ1-5; maybe TRBD1 (6 bases). This CDR3 is 14 amino acids long. Deletions cut 5 bases from V and 5 bases from J, with 13 bases between. The germline V gene encodes CDR1 SGHTA and CDR2 FQGNSA. The CDR3 DNA reads TGTGCCAGCAGCGAGAATACAGGGTATCAGCCCCAGCATTTT. This codes for CASSENTGYQPQHF.

This sequence joins TRBV30 and TRBJ1-5; the D gene is possibly TRBD1 (5 bases). The CDR3 runs to 12 residues. CDR1 GTSNPN and CDR2 SVGIG come from the germline V gene (reference sequence). V shed 5 bases and J shed 9 bases, with 14 bases lying between them. Written as DNA, the CDR3 is TGTGCCTGGGACAGTCCCCCTTCGCCCCAGCATTTT. Protein product: CAWDSPPSPQHF. The variable domain in full, with the rest retrieved from reference TRBV30 and TRBJ1-5, is SQTIHQWPATLVQPVGSPLSLECTVEGTSNPNLYWYRQAAGRGLQLLFYSVGIGQISSEVPQNLSASRPQDRQFILSSKKLLLSDSGFYLCAWDSPPSPQHFGDGTRLSIL.